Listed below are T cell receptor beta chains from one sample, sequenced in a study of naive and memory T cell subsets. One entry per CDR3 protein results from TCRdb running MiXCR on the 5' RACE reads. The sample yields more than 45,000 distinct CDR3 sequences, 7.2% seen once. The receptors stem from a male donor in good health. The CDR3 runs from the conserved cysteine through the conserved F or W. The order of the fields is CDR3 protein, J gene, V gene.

CASSFYLAGGPFGELFF,TRBJ2-2,TRBV28
CASSSTGRQETQYF,TRBJ2-5,TRBV5-5
CASSYSIPAGDTGELFF,TRBJ2-2,TRBV6-5
CASSFSRTGGLPNYEQYF,TRBJ2-7,TRBV5-1
CASSYHQGRSYGYTF,TRBJ1-2,TRBV7-9
CASSPRGSGPIQETQYF,TRBJ2-5,TRBV4-2
CASTPEVAGYTGELFF,TRBJ2-2,TRBV28
CASRGRGPNTGELFF,TRBJ2-2,TRBV2
CATEKADGVETQYF,TRBJ2-5,TRBV12-3/TRBV12-4
CASSPQNNEQFF,TRBJ2-1,TRBV18
CASSQDTGWDQPQHF,TRBJ1-5,TRBV4-1
CSVGQSYGYTF,TRBJ1-2,TRBV29-1
CASAFQGANEKLFF,TRBJ1-4,TRBV4-1
CASKGGYEQFF,TRBJ2-1,TRBV19
CASSATRNQPQHF,TRBJ1-5,TRBV19
CSASTIAGGHNEQLF,TRBJ2-1,TRBV20-1
CASSLAERGEQFF,TRBJ2-1,TRBV7-9
CATSPGQYNSPLHF,TRBJ1-6,TRBV15
CASSLGQGVRKLFF,TRBJ1-4,TRBV7-9
CASSQGSVAGELFF,TRBJ2-2,TRBV3-1
CASSLGTDRTNQPQHF,TRBJ1-5,TRBV12-3/TRBV12-4
CASRGTGVNEQFF,TRBJ2-1,TRBV19
CASSSPGTGASYEQYF,TRBJ2-7,TRBV19
CASSPAGSYNEQFF,TRBJ2-1,TRBV5-1
CSARRQMNTEAFF,TRBJ1-1,TRBV20-1
CASSDTGVNFHGYTF,TRBJ1-2,TRBV5-4
CASSYRGQETQYF,TRBJ2-5,TRBV12-3/TRBV12-4
CASSGANVLTF,TRBJ2-6,TRBV2
CASSRIAGGFGNTIYF,TRBJ1-3,TRBV19
CASRWTGDSGNTIYF,TRBJ1-3,TRBV12-3/TRBV12-4
CSAPGRAGDTGELFF,TRBJ2-2,TRBV20-1
CASSIPGRGNTEAFF,TRBJ1-1,TRBV19